A selection of T cell receptor beta chains follows, all from one sample in a study of blood T cell repertoires in COVID-19. TCRdb's table, derived via immunoSEQ multiplex PCR, lists solely in-frame clones and lacks some. The data contain about 82,000 clones, 78% of them singletons. The sample taken for sequencing was peripheral blood. These receptors all come from a man aged 55 to 70 with COVID-19, enrolled during active disease. CDR3s leave out the opening cysteine and the closing phenylalanine or tryptophan.

TRBV6-6	TRBJ2-7	ASSPGSSYEQY
TRBV2	TRBJ2-1	ASSEGSGGGGEQF
TRBV6-5	TRBJ1-2	ASGPTGNDGYT
TRBV27	TRBJ1-2	ASSLSGDYGYT
TRBV12-3/TRBV12-4	TRBJ2-5	ASSTGIETQY
TRBV6-5	TRBJ2-3	ASTPPGTDTQY
TRBV5-4	TRBJ2-3	ASSRATGRSDTQY
TRBV10-3	TRBJ2-7	AISESKGTGWYEQY
TRBV7-9	TRBJ2-2	ASSLAPWPWELF
TRBV7-9	TRBJ2-6	ASSSGVSGANVLT
TRBV30	TRBJ2-3	AWTGQDTQY
TRBV4-1	TRBJ2-3	ASSQQGGGGTDTQY
TRBV7-2	TRBJ2-7	ASSPDWGTNYEQY
TRBV7-2	TRBJ2-1	ASSSRGTSGGVYNEQF
TRBV5-1	TRBJ1-6	ASSSRQTGSLGGDSPLH
TRBV4-2	TRBJ2-2	ASSQERRGGVTGELF
TRBV5-6	TRBJ2-2	ASSFGTGGTGELF
TRBV5-1	TRBJ2-1	ASSAQGNEQF
TRBV7-7	TRBJ2-1	ASSLGRGYVDEQF
TRBV9	TRBJ1-1	ASSKGTDLMNTEAF
TRBV18	TRBJ2-5	ASHQYQETQY
TRBV12-3/TRBV12-4	TRBJ1-2	ASSLEGYGYT
TRBV12-5	TRBJ1-1	ASALDGSGTEAF
TRBV6-2/TRBV6-3	TRBJ2-1	ASSPTAGGNEQF
TRBV6-2/TRBV6-3	TRBJ2-7	ASSVRGYEQY
TRBV6-6	TRBJ2-3	ASSLGEQETSTDTQY
TRBV7-2	TRBJ2-7	ASTLFSGGPGEQY
TRBV13	TRBJ2-7	ASNQGQGTGYEQY
TRBV6-5	TRBJ1-2	ASSPWTGGYGYT
TRBV7-9	TRBJ2-7	ASSYSSSVEQY
TRBV11-2	TRBJ1-6	ASSLGQGNSPLH
TRBV7-2	TRBJ1-5	ASSLAGTGGGNQPQH
TRBV19	TRBJ2-1	ASSKMDKLYNEQF
TRBV6-5	TRBJ1-2	ASRLGTGYGYT
TRBV2	TRBJ2-7	ASSEADRLYSYEQY
TRBV19	TRBJ2-3	ASSTGLAGGTSTDTQY
TRBV6-5	TRBJ2-2	ASPPVGATGELF
TRBV4-3	TRBJ2-7	ASSQESVSLREQY
TRBV9	TRBJ2-1	ASSARTGFFNEQF
TRBV5-5	TRBJ2-5	ASSLQRERRETQY
TRBV7-2	TRBJ1-4	ASSLARQGGNEKLF
TRBV5-1	TRBJ2-3	ASSLWRAATDTQY
TRBV6-2/TRBV6-3	TRBJ1-2	ASSYPTGYGYT
TRBV5-1	TRBJ2-3	ASSPGLITDTQY
TRBV7-9	TRBJ1-3	ASSLVEAGLDTIY
TRBV7-8	TRBJ2-7	ASSLGGGDVWEQY
TRBV7-9	TRBJ1-6	ASSSGGQSSYNSPLH
TRBV11-3	TRBJ2-3	ASSLDSVVWDTQY
TRBV19	TRBJ2-7	ATGLAGAAYEQY
TRBV12-5	TRBJ2-3	ASGLGEGSRTDTQY
TRBV5-1	TRBJ2-3	ASSLGDRGGTDTQY
TRBV6-6	TRBJ1-2	ASKLGDKGLGGYT
TRBV27	TRBJ2-5	ASSLYRGETQY
TRBV9	TRBJ2-1	ASSAVAAYNEQF
TRBV15	TRBJ2-7	ATSRDRGTSYEQY